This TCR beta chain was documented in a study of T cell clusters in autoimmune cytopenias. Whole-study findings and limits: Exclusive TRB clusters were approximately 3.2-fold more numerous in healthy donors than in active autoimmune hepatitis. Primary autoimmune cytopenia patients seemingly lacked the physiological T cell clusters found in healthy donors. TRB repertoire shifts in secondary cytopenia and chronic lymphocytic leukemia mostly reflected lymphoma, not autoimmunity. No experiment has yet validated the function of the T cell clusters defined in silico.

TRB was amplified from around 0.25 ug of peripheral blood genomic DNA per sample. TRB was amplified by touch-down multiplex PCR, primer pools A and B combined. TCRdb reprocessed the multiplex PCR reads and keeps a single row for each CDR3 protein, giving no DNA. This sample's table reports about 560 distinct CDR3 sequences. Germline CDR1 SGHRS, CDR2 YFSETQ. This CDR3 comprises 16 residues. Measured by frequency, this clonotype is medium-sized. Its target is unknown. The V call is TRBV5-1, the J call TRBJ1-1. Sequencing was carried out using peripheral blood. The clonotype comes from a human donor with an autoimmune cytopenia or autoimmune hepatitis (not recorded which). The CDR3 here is CASSPTPSTVNTEAFF.